This T cell receptor beta chain was captured by sequencing in a study of siplizumab effects on memory and regulatory T cells. The table came from immunoSEQ multiplex PCR; TCRdb's copy has only in-frame clones and leaves some out. This table holds around 94,000 clones, 80% to 95% found once. The sequence derives from a human donor in good health. Sequencing was done on a sample of CD4+ T cells sorted from blood.

The CDR3, as DNA: TGTGCCAGCTCAAATCGCCAGAACGACAGGGGAACTGAAAAACTGTTTTTT. It is translated as CASSNRQNDRGTEKLFF. V is TRBV18 and J is TRBJ1-4; 8 bases are a match to TRBD1. Germline V gene sequence: CDR1 KGHSH, CDR2 LQKENI. This CDR3 is 17 amino acids long. The V gene end was trimmed by 5 bases and the J gene end by 7 bases; junction bases not matched to a gene: 15.